This T cell receptor (beta chain) was observed in a study of blood T cell repertoires in COVID-19. Looking at the study overall: In each case, the material was cDNA or gDNA derived from T cells, B-cell-depleted T cells, or PBMCs.

Germline V gene lookup returns CDR1 SGHDT and CDR2 YYEEEE. Trimming took off 2 bases at V and 4 bases at J, with 19 bases between the two ends. The CDR3 loop spans 18 amino acids. Methods used by the authors: Estimates of nucleated cell counts were drawn from the amplification of reference gene primers. Profiled with immunoSEQ multiplex PCR; TCRdb holds only in-frame clones, not every one. The V and J calls and clone size come from that table; D and trimming were worked out from the DNA. The data show about 320,000 clones, approximately 89% seen once. The chain employs TRBV5-6 and TRBJ1-6; D unclear. The TCR originated in a woman younger than 45 with COVID-19, enrolled during active disease. The sequencing sample was made of peripheral blood. This chain's CDR3 is CASSLGIDGGTYNSPLHF. In DNA, the CDR3 is TGTGCCAGCAGCTTAGGTATCGACGGAGGAACTTATAATTCACCCCTCCACTTT.